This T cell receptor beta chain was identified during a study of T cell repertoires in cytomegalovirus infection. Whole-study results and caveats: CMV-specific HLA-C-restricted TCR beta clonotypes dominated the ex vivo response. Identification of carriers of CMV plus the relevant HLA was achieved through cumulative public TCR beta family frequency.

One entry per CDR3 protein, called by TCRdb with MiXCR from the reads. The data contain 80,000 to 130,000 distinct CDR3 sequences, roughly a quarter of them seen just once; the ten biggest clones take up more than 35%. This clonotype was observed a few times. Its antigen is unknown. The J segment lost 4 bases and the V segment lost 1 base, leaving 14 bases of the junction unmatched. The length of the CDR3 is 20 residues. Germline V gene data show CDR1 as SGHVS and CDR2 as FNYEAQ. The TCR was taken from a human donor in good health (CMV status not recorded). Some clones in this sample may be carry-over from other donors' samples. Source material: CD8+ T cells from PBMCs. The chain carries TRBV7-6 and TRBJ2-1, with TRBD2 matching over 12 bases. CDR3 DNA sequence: TGTGCCAGCAGCTTAGTTCGTCTAGCGGGAGGGCCCGGTGGTTACAATGAGCAGTTCTTC. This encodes CASSLVRLAGGPGGYNEQFF.